This passage covers 22 T cell receptor beta chains from one sample sequenced in a study of blood T cell repertoires in COVID-19. Assay: immunoSEQ multiplex PCR; the TCRdb copy retains only in-frame clones and omits some. The data contain 200,000 to 300,000 clones, 75% to 90% of them singletons. The source material was peripheral blood. The receptor source for this set is a woman in her thirties or forties who had recovered from COVID-19.

V gene TRBV5-5 combines with J gene TRBJ2-7; D is perhaps TRBD2 (5 bases). CDR1 and CDR2 from the germline V gene are SGHKS and YYEKEE (reference sequence). This CDR3 has 15 amino acids. Trimming stripped 6 bases from V and 2 bases from J, with 18 bases between. CDR3 region: CASILGLDHPYEQYF. DNA for the CDR3: TGTGCCAGCATCCTAGGACTGGATCATCCCTACGAGCAGTACTTC.

The rearrangement joins TRBV19 to TRBJ2-1, with TRBD1 identical over 8 bases. This CDR3 comprises 13 residues. J was trimmed by 7 bases and V by 6 bases; bases with no gene match: 5. Germline V gives CDR1 LNHDA, CDR2 SQIVND (reference sequence). This chain's CDR3 is CASRKQGVNEQFF. The CDR3 DNA follows: TGTGCCAGTAGGAAACAGGGGGTGAATGAGCAGTTCTTC.

In this sample, this clone turned up a few times. The rearrangement uses TRBV12-3 or TRBV12-4 and TRBJ1-3, with 7 bases lining up with TRBD1. The J segment lost 2 bases and the V segment lost 10 bases, leaving 5 bases of the junction unmatched. The CDR3 spans 13 residues. CDR3 loop: CAISGTAGNTIYF. CDR3 coding DNA: TGTGCCATCTCCGGGACAGCTGGAAACACCATATATTTT.

The chain carries TRBV6-5 and TRBJ2-3, with a possible D match to TRBD2 (6 bases). The V end lost 0 bases, the J end lost 2 bases, and 12 bases lay between the germline ends. Germline CDR1 and CDR2: MNHEY and SVGAGI. The CDR3 spans 16 residues. CDR3 sequence (DNA): TGTGCCAGCAGTTACTCGGGGTCGGGGGACACAGATACGCAGTATTTT. As protein: CASSYSGSGDTDTQYF.

V and J are TRBV18 and TRBJ1-1; TRBD1 is a possible D gene (5 bases). Trimming stripped 2 bases from V and 6 bases from J, with 13 bases between. Germline lookup yields CDR1 KGHSH and CDR2 LQKENI. The CDR3 totals 14 residues. CDR3 coding DNA: TGTGCCAGCTCACCAACTGGCGGAGGGGCTGAAGCTTTCTTT. This translates into CASSPTGGGAEAFF.

CDR3 DNA: TGTGCCAGCAGCGTGACTAGCGGGGGGTCCCAGTACTTC. The encoded protein is CASSVTSGGSQYF. This chain joins TRBV5-6 and TRBJ2-5; TRBD2 aligns across 13 bases. The CDR3 is 13 amino acids. V was pared by 4 bases and J by 9 bases, with 3 bases of the junction left unmatched. Germline V gene lookup returns CDR1 SGHDT and CDR2 YYEEEE. The full variable domain, completed using reference TRBV5-6 and TRBJ2-5, is DAGVTQSPTHLIKTRGQQVTLRCSPKSGHDTVSWYQQALGQGPQFIFQYYEEEERQRGNFPDRFSGHQFPNYSSELNVNALLLGDSALYLCASSVTSGGSQYFGPGTRLLVL.

The chain links TRBV5-1 to TRBJ1-1; the D is unclear. The CDR3 has 15 residues. The V end was cut by 1 base, the J end by 11 bases, with 21 bases between. The germline gives CDR1 SGHRS, CDR2 YFSETQ. CDR3 DNA: TGCGCCAGCAGCTTGTCCCCGATCCCGGTCGGAGCCGCTTTCTTT. This translates into CASSLSPIPVGAAFF. Looking up the rest from reference TRBV5-1 and TRBJ1-1 gives the full variable domain: KAGVTQTPRYLIKTRGQQVTLSCSPISGHRSVSWYQQTPGQGLQFLFEYFSETQRNKGNFPGRFSGRQFSNSRSEMNVSTLELGDSALYLCASSLSPIPVGAAFFGQGTRLTVV.

V usage is TRBV7-9 and J usage is TRBJ2-3; 8 nucleotides align to TRBD2. The CDR3 has 15 residues. Germline CDR1 reads SEHNR; CDR2 reads FQNEAQ (reference sequence). The trim removed 8 bases at V and 2 bases at J, leaving 9 bases unmatched. This CDR3 is CASGERGPSTDTQYF. The CDR3 nucleotides read TGTGCCAGCGGAGAGCGGGGGCCTTCCACAGATACGCAGTATTTT.

The gene calls are TRBV5-8 and TRBJ1-2, with D hard to call. CDR3 length equals 13 residues. Trimming took 2 bases from V and 2 from J, leaving 7 bases between them. CDR1 is SGHTS, CDR2 YDEGEE, per germline. In DNA form, the CDR3 reads TGTGCCAGCAGCTTTGACGGGAACTATGGCTACACCTTC. Translation gives CASSFDGNYGYTF.

The CDR3 DNA reads as TGTGCCTGGAGTAGGATCGATAGGGGAGGCACTGAAGCTTTCTTT. Its protein is CAWSRIDRGGTEAFF. The rearrangement links TRBV30 to TRBJ1-1; perhaps TRBD1 as D (5 bases). This CDR3 is 15 amino acids long. Trimming took off 2 bases at V and 4 bases at J, with 17 bases between the two ends. Germline CDR1 reads GTSNPN; CDR2 reads SVGIG (reference sequence).

This chain connects TRBV29-1 to TRBJ1-2; 10 nucleotides match TRBD1. CDR3 length: 14 residues. The V gene end was trimmed by 6 bases and the J gene end by 4 bases; junction bases not matched to a gene: 8. Germline assignment: CDR1 SQVTM and CDR2 ANQGSEA. The CDR3 protein is CSVPLGQGTYGYTF. Here the CDR3 DNA reads TGCAGCGTCCCACTGGGACAGGGGACCTATGGCTACACCTTC.

The chain uses TRBV20-1 and TRBJ1-2; a possible D gene is TRBD1 (6 bases). Germline V gives CDR1 DFQATT, CDR2 SNEGSKA (reference sequence). This CDR3 is 14 amino acids long. Trimming stripped 3 bases from V and 2 bases from J, with 13 bases between. CDR3 sequence reads: CSASTGILNYGYTF. CDR3 nucleotide sequence: TGCAGTGCTAGTACAGGGATTTTAAACTATGGCTACACCTTC.

This clone appeared once. The chain has TRBV5-1 and TRBJ2-2; no firm D call. V was shortened by 1 base and J by 6 bases, with 13 bases between the two germline ends. There are 15 residues in the CDR3. CDR1 is SGHRS, CDR2 YFSETQ, per germline. The CDR3 coding sequence is TGCGCCAGCAGCTTGATGTCCCAGGCTCCCGGGGAGCTGTTTTTT. This codes for CASSLMSQAPGELFF. The variable domain in full, completed from reference TRBV5-1 and TRBJ2-2, reads KAGVTQTPRYLIKTRGQQVTLSCSPISGHRSVSWYQQTPGQGLQFLFEYFSETQRNKGNFPGRFSGRQFSNSRSEMNVSTLELGDSALYLCASSLMSQAPGELFFGEGSRLTVL.

The chain uses TRBV27 and TRBJ1-1; D is possibly TRBD1 (5 bases). The CDR3 is made up of 14 amino acids. Trimming took 8 bases from V and 0 from J, leaving 13 bases between them. Germline-derived CDR1 and CDR2 are MNHEY and SMNVEV (reference sequence). The CDR3 here is CASALGTVNTEAFF. The CDR3 DNA follows: TGTGCCAGCGCCCTAGGGACTGTGAACACTGAAGCTTTCTTT.

The rearrangement uses TRBV7-9 and TRBJ1-1, with unresolved D. V shed 2 bases and J shed 3 bases, with 13 bases lying between them. Looked up from germline, CDR1 is SEHNR and CDR2 is FQNEAQ (reference sequence). The CDR3 consists of 15 residues. The CDR3 sequence is CASSLKVWEDTEAFF. The CDR3 coding sequence is TGTGCCAGCAGCTTAAAGGTGTGGGAGGACACTGAAGCTTTCTTT.

The chain has TRBV6-5 and TRBJ1-2; 8 bases fit TRBD1. Per the germline V gene, CDR1 is MNHEY and CDR2 is SVGAGI. V was clipped by 6 bases and J by 0 bases; unmatched bases: 3. CDR3 length equals 14 residues. The CDR3 here is CASRRTGSNYGYTF. CDR3 nucleotides: TGTGCCAGCAGGAGGACAGGGTCTAACTATGGCTACACCTTC.

This clone has only a few counts. The chain is built from TRBV4-3 and TRBJ1-4, with D uncertain. The CDR3 covers 15 residues. From germline, CDR1 is LGHNA and CDR2 YSLEER. V lost 2 bases, J lost 4 bases, and 11 bases lay in between. CDR3 sequence (DNA): TGCGCCAGCAGCCAACGGGTAGTAAGTAATGAAAAACTGTTTTTT. Translated: CASSQRVVSNEKLFF.

In its sample, this clone was seen once. This chain connects TRBV29-1 to TRBJ2-1; 9 nucleotides align to TRBD2. The CDR3 is 17 amino acids. Unmatched junction bases numbered 7, after V lost 0 bases and J lost 1 base. Germline loops: CDR1 SQVTM, CDR2 ANQGSEA. CDR3 sequence (DNA): TGCAGCGTTGAAGACACGGCGGGGGGGCCTTCCTACAATGAGCAGTTCTTC. It encodes CSVEDTAGGPSYNEQFF.

The chain joins TRBV15 to TRBJ1-5; maybe TRBD1 (5 bases). CDR1 and CDR2 (germline): LNHNV, YYDKDF (reference sequence). Trimming removed 3 bases from V and 3 bases from J, with 12 bases in between. The length of the CDR3 is 15 residues. Here the CDR3 reads CATSSAGWPNQPQHF. The CDR3 DNA reads as TGTGCCACCAGCAGCGCAGGGTGGCCCAATCAGCCCCAGCATTTT.

This chain links TRBV19 with TRBJ2-7; 9 bases match TRBD1. V was pared by 5 bases and J by 0 bases, with 5 bases of the junction left unmatched. The CDR3 is 15 residues long. CDR1 is LNHDA and CDR2 is SQIVND in the germline V gene (reference sequence). The CDR3 DNA reads TGTGCCAGTAGTCTAGGGACAGGGAGCTCCTACGAGCAGTACTTC. This sequence encodes CASSLGTGSSYEQYF.

V usage is TRBV7-8 and J usage is TRBJ2-1, with 9 positions matching TRBD2. CDR1 SGHVS and CDR2 FQNEAQ come from the germline V gene. CDR3 length equals 17 residues. V gave up 3 bases and J gave up 4 bases; unmatched junction bases: 10. The CDR3, as DNA: TGTGCCAGCAGCTTCTCCGGGGTAGCGGGGGTATACAATGAGCAGTTCTTC. Amino acids: CASSFSGVAGVYNEQFF.

This sequence joins TRBV9 and TRBJ2-2; 7 positions match TRBD2. The germline V gene encodes CDR1 SGDLS and CDR2 YYNGEE. The CDR3 has 14 amino acids. Trimming took 4 bases from V and 6 from J; bases not matched to a gene: 6. DNA for the CDR3: TGTGCCAGCAGCCACGGGGGGTGGGCCGGGGAGCTGTTTTTT. It specifies CASSHGGWAGELFF.